This passage covers 18 T cell receptor beta chains from one sample sequenced in a study of human T cells and chemical hapten exposure. Time point specified: pre-sensitization, week 0. Treatment reported: therapeutic diphenylcyclopropenone sensitization with weekly scalp DPC. TCRdb analysed the RACE reads with MiXCR anew, one entry per CDR3 protein. This sample has tens of thousands of distinct CDR3 sequences, with roughly 9.9% found just once. The starting material was whole blood, obtained in connection with sensitization to the hapten diphenylcyclopropenone (DPC). Receptors were obtained from a middle-aged woman with alopecia areata. Some clones in this sample may be carry-over from other donors' samples.

This clonotype showed up just a few times. The chain uses TRBV6-1 and TRBJ2-7; D may be TRBD1 (5 bases). Germline loops: CDR1 MNHNS, CDR2 SASEGT. V was cut by 0 bases and J by 2 bases, with 8 bases left in between. This CDR3 spans 14 amino acids. In nucleotides, the CDR3 is TGTGCCAGCAGTGAAGCCCCAGGGACCTACGAGCAGTACTTC. This gives the protein CASSEAPGTYEQYF.

This rearrangement joins TRBV10-3 to TRBJ2-7, with 7 bases matching TRBD1. The CDR3 runs 13 residues. Trimming at V came to 6 bases and at J to 1 base, leaving 3 bases not matched to a gene. Germline loops: CDR1 ENHRY, CDR2 SYGVKD. Written as DNA, the CDR3 is TGTGCCATCAGCCAGGGACAGTCCTACGAGCAGTACTTC. This sequence encodes CAISQGQSYEQYF.

This clonotype was observed many times. The genes are TRBV4-2 and TRBJ1-1; possibly TRBD1 for D (6 bases). The V and J ends lost 2 bases and 1 base respectively, with 17 bases between them. The germline CDR1 and CDR2 sequences are LGHNA and YNFKEQ. This CDR3 has 17 residues. The CDR3 sequence: CASSQPPRTGWNTEAFF. The CDR3 nucleotides are TGTGCCAGCAGCCAACCGCCGAGAACAGGGTGGAACACTGAAGCTTTCTTT.

The rearrangement links TRBV6-2 or TRBV6-3 to TRBJ1-5; D remains unclear. The CDR3 loop spans 15 amino acids. Looked up from germline, CDR1 is MNHEY and CDR2 is SVGEGT. Trimming took off 0 bases at V and 0 bases at J, with 6 bases between the two ends. The CDR3 DNA sequence: TGTGCCAGCAGTTACTCAGTGAATAGCAATCAGCCCCAGCATTTT. Encoded protein: CASSYSVNSNQPQHF.

This clonotype was seen only a few times. This sequence joins TRBV4-1 and TRBJ1-6; no definite D call. Trimming shortened V by 0 bases and J by 6 bases, and 15 bases separated the two germline ends. The germline gives CDR1 MGHRA, CDR2 YSYEKL. The CDR3 sequence is 17 residues long. The CDR3 nucleotides read TGCGCCAGCAGCCAAGATGCCTTCGACGGGTTTAATTCACCCCTCCACTTT. Encoded protein: CASSQDAFDGFNSPLHF.

This clonotype was seen many times. This chain connects TRBV7-2 to TRBJ2-1, with D hard to call. V lost 2 bases and J lost 8, with 4 bases in between. This CDR3 has 11 amino acids. Germline V CDR1 and CDR2: SGHTA, FQGNSA. CDR3 nucleotides: TGTGCCAGCAGCTTATTGTATGAGCAGTTCTTC. Protein product: CASSLLYEQFF.

This clonotype was seen repeatedly, ten times or more. The chain has TRBV11-2 and TRBJ1-2; TRBD1 agrees at 9 bases. CDR1 and CDR2 (germline): SGHAT, FQNNGV. The CDR3 length is 13 residues. Germline trimming cut 4 bases from V and 8 bases from J; bases unmatched to any gene: 5. The CDR3: CASSWGQGSGYTF. For the CDR3, the DNA is TGTGCCAGCAGCTGGGGACAGGGTAGCGGCTACACCTTC. The whole variable domain, remainder taken from reference TRBV11-2 and TRBJ1-2, is EAGVAQSPRYKIIEKRQSVAFWCNPISGHATLYWYQQILGQGPKLLIQFQNNGVVDDSQLPKDRFSAERLKGVDSTLKIQPAKLEDSAVYLCASSWGQGSGYTFGSGTRLTVV.

This clonotype was picked up many times. The chain has TRBV29-1 and TRBJ2-1, with D hard to call. Germline loops: CDR1 SQVTM, CDR2 ANQGSEA. With 4 bases removed from V and 7 bases from J, the gap between germline ends came to 5 bases. This CDR3 is built from 10 residues. CDR3 protein: CSVVGNEQFF. DNA of the CDR3: TGCAGCGTTGTAGGGAATGAGCAGTTCTTC.

This clonotype has a count of ten or more. The rearrangement uses TRBV7-2 and TRBJ2-5; D not resolved. Germline V gene lookup returns CDR1 SGHTA and CDR2 FQGNSA. V was pared by 0 bases and J by 1 base, with 6 bases between. This CDR3 has 14 amino acids. For the CDR3, the DNA is TGTGCCAGCAGCTTAGCAGGCGTCCAAGAGACCCAGTACTTC. This gives the protein CASSLAGVQETQYF.

This clonotype was observed many times. The CDR3 region has the DNA TGCGCCAGCAGCCCTGGACAACAGAACACTGAAGCTTTCTTT. Translated: CASSPGQQNTEAFF. This chain connects TRBV5-1 to TRBJ1-1; a possible D gene is TRBD1 (5 bases). This CDR3 region has 14 residues. Per germline, CDR1 SGHRS and CDR2 YFSETQ. With 4 bases removed from V and 1 base from J, the gap between germline ends came to 11 bases.

Many counts were recorded for this clonotype. J is TRBJ1-2 and V is TRBV7-2; D is possibly TRBD1 (6 bases). Trimming removed 0 bases from V and 1 base from J, with 6 bases in between. The CDR3 has 14 amino acids. Germline CDR1 and CDR2: SGHTA and FQGNSA. The CDR3 bases are TGTGCCAGCAGCTTAGCCAGGGGTAACTATGGCTACACCTTC. Its protein is CASSLARGNYGYTF.

The sample holds many counts of this clonotype. The J gene is TRBJ2-4, the V gene TRBV12-3 or TRBV12-4, with no clear D. V dropped 0 bases and J dropped 1 base, with 10 bases sitting between them. The CDR3 runs 16 residues. This CDR3 is CASSLALSEAKNIQYF. The CDR3 DNA follows: TGTGCCAGCAGTTTAGCTTTAAGTGAGGCCAAAAACATTCAGTACTTC.

This clonotype occurred a few times. The V call is TRBV30, the J call TRBJ1-1, with TRBD1 identical over 10 bases. The CDR3 consists of 12 residues. With V trimmed by 5 bases and J by 4 bases, 1 base remained unmatched. Germline V gene data show CDR1 as GTSNPN and CDR2 as SVGIG (reference sequence). The CDR3 DNA sequence: TGTGCCTGGGGACAGGGGGGCACTGAAGCTTTCTTT. Translating it yields CAWGQGGTEAFF.

Many counts were recorded for this clonotype. The chain uses TRBV28 and TRBJ2-3; 9 nucleotides line up with TRBD2. Germline V gene sequence: CDR1 MDHEN, CDR2 SYDVKM. The CDR3 is made up of 17 amino acids. Trimming took 10 bases from V and 0 from J; bases not matched to a gene: 14. Here the CDR3 DNA reads TGTGCCATCTCCAAAGCGGGGGGTATATCTAGCACAGATACGCAGTATTTT. Translated, it gives CAISKAGGISSTDTQYF.

Of note for this clonotype: A junction boundary mismatches the germline segment, possibly from a read error. The chain combines TRBV29-1 with TRBJ2-5, with 7 nucleotides matching TRBD1. The CDR3 covers 13 residues. Per the germline V gene, CDR1 is SQVTM and CDR2 is ANQGSEA. The CDR3 DNA sequence: TGCAGCGTCAAAGGGACAGAGAAAGAGACCCGGTACTTC. It encodes CSVKGTEKETRYF.

The rearrangement uses TRBV5-1 and TRBJ2-2; 8 bases line up with TRBD2. V shed 4 bases, J shed 1 base, and the junction held 3 bases outside the gene matches. Germline assignment: CDR1 SGHRS and CDR2 YFSETQ. This CDR3 contains 15 residues. The CDR3 loop is CASSISGKNTGELFF. For the CDR3, the DNA is TGCGCCAGCAGCATTAGCGGGAAGAACACCGGGGAGCTGTTTTTT.

This clonotype occurred many times. The chain combines TRBV4-2 with TRBJ2-7; 10 bases map to TRBD2. In germline, CDR1 is LGHNA, CDR2 YNFKEQ. V was pared by 4 bases and J by 0 bases, with 3 bases of the junction left unmatched. This CDR3 spans 15 amino acids. The chain's CDR3 is CASSRAGGNSYEQYF. The CDR3 nucleotides are TGTGCCAGCAGCCGAGCGGGGGGGAACTCCTACGAGCAGTACTTC.

This clonotype was recorded many times. The rearrangement uses TRBV7-6 and TRBJ2-5; unclear D gene. This CDR3 is built from 11 residues. CDR1 is SGHVS and CDR2 is FNYEAQ in the germline V gene. Trimming removed 6 bases at V and 5 bases at J, with 7 bases between. Here the CDR3 reads CASRQEETQYF. DNA of the CDR3: TGTGCCAGCAGACAAGAGGAGACCCAGTACTTC.